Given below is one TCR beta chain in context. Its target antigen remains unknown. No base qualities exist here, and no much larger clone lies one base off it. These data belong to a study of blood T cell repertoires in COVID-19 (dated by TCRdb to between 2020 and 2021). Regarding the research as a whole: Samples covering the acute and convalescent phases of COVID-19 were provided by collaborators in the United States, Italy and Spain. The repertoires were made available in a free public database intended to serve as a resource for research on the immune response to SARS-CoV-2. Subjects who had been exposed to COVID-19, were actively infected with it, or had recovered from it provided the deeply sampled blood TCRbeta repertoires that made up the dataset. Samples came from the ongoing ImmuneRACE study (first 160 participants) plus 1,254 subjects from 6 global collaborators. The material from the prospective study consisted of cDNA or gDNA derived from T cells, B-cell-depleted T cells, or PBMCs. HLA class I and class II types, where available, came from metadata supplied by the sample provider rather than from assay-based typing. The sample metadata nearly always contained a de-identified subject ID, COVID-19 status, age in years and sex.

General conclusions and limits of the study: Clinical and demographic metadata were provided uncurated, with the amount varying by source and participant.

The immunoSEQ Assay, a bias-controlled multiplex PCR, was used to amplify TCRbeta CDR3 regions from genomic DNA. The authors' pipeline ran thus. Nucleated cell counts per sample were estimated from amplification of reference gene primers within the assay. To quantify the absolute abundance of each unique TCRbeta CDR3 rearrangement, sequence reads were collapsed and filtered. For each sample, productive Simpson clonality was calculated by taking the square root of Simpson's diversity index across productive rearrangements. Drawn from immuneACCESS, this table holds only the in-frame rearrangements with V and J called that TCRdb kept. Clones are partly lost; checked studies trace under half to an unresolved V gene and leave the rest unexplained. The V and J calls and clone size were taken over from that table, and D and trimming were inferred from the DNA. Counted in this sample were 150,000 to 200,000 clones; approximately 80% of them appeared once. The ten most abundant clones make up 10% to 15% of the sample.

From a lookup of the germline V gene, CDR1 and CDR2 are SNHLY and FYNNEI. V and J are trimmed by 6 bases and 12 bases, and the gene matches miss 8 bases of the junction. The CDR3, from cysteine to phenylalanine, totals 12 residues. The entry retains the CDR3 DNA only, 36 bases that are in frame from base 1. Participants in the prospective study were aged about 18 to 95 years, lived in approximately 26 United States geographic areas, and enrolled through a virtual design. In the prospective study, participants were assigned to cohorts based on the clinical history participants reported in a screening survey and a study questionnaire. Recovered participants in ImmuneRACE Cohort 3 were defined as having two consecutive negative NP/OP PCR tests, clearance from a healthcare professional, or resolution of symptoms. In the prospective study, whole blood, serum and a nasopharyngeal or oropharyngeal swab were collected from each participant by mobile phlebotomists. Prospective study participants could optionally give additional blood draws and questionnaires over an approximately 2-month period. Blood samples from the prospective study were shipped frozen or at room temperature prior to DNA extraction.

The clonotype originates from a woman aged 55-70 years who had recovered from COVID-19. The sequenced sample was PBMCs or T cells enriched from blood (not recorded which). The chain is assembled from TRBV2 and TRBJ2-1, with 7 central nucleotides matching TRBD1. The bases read TGTGCCAGCAGCTCCTCAGGGGGATGGCAGTTCTTC. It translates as CASSSSGGWQFF.